The 31 T cell receptor beta chains given below trace back to one sample, sequenced in a study of CXCR3-negative and CXCR3-positive naive CD8 T cells. Study-level points and caveats: Naive cells with CXCR3 showed TRB CDR3s that were more hydrophobic than those in CXCR3-negative naive cells.

For these receptors, no antigen is known. The TRB libraries of cDNA were built by UMI-labeled 5' RACE. TCRdb processed the 5' RACE reads again and assigns one entry to each CDR3 protein, with no DNA. This sample's table reports some 120,000 distinct CDR3 sequences. What was sequenced was naive CXCR3+ CD8+ T cells from blood. Subset here: CD45RO-CCR7+CD27+CD95- naive CD8+ T cells expressing CXCR3 (TNR3+). These receptor sequences come from a human donor in good health. Some clones in this sample may be carry-over from other donors' samples.

The genes are TRBV18 and TRBJ2-1; lacking DNA, the TRBD2 call made by TCRdb goes unchecked. This CDR3 comprises 15 residues. Germline-derived CDR1 and CDR2 are KGHSH and LQKENI. This CDR3 reads CASSPTSGGANEQFF.

This rearrangement joins TRBV6-5 to TRBJ2-1; without DNA, the TCRdb call of TRBD1 cannot be checked. Germline loops: CDR1 MNHEY, CDR2 SVGAGI. The CDR3 runs 15 residues. The CDR3 here is CASSYGTGVYNEQFF.

The chain links TRBV2 to TRBJ1-2; TCRdb names TRBD1, which stays unverified in the absence of DNA. CDR1 is SNHLY, CDR2 FYNNEI, per germline. The CDR3 is made up of 16 amino acids. CDR3 amino acids: CASSESAAGGYYGYTF.

This chain connects TRBV3-1 to TRBJ2-2; TCRdb's D call of TRBD1 is untestable without DNA. Germline-derived CDR1 and CDR2 are LGHDT and YNNKEL (reference sequence). The CDR3 has 13 amino acids. CDR3: CASSQVGAGELFF.

This rearrangement joins TRBV12-3 or TRBV12-4 to TRBJ2-1; TCRdb proposes TRBD1, but this gene call is untestable without DNA. This CDR3 has 16 residues. The CDR3: CASSPSSGRGYNEQFF.

The rearrangement joins TRBV20-1 to TRBJ2-5; lacking DNA, the TRBD2 call made by TCRdb goes unchecked. The germline V gene encodes CDR1 DFQATT and CDR2 SNEGSKA (reference sequence). The CDR3 extends over 15 amino acids. CDR3 protein: CSARDRLDFEETQYF.

The chain carries TRBV7-9 and TRBJ2-5; with no DNA, the TCRdb D assignment of TRBD1 cannot be verified. The CDR3 totals 15 residues. Germline-derived CDR1 and CDR2 are SEHNR and FQNEAQ (reference sequence). The CDR3: CASSSLIQGGETQYF.

The rearrangement links TRBV20-1 to TRBJ2-7. Germline lookup yields CDR1 DFQATT and CDR2 SNEGSKA (reference sequence). This CDR3 contains 13 residues. The CDR3 here is CSARGGYSYEQYF.

The genes are TRBV9 and TRBJ2-7; TCRdb designates TRBD1, a call that cannot be tested without DNA. Germline assignment: CDR1 SGDLS and CDR2 YYNGEE. CDR3 length equals 18 residues. This chain's CDR3 is CASSVEPGSGRGSYEQYF. The full variable domain, rest sourced from reference TRBV9 and TRBJ2-7, is DSGVTQTPKHLITATGQRVTLRCSPRSGDLSVYWYQQSLDQGLQFLIQYYNGEERAKGNILERFSAQQFPDLHSELNLSSLELGDSALYFCASSVEPGSGRGSYEQYFGPGTRLTVT.

This chain joins TRBV9 and TRBJ2-3; the D call from TCRdb, TRBD2, cannot be confirmed without DNA. Germline V gene data show CDR1 as SGDLS and CDR2 as YYNGEE. This CDR3 is built from 13 residues. The CDR3: CASSVVSPDTQYF.

This chain links TRBV6-6 with TRBJ2-3. CDR3 size: 16 residues. Germline loops: CDR1 MNHNY, CDR2 SVGAGI (reference sequence). CDR3 amino acids: CASRPDKVEGTDTQYF.

The chain's CDR3 is CASSWGQGIQPQHF. J is TRBJ1-5 and V is TRBV6-2 or TRBV6-3; TCRdb selects TRBD1, and the lack of DNA leaves this call unchecked. Germline CDR1 MNHEY, CDR2 SVGEGT. CDR3 length: 14 amino acids.

This chain links TRBV21-1 with TRBJ1-1; TCRdb gives TRBD1 as the D gene, but with no DNA this cannot be confirmed. TRBV21-1 is a documented pseudogene. CDR3 size: 16 residues. CDR3 region: CASSKGTGDQNTEAFF.

The rearrangement links TRBV5-1 to TRBJ2-7; the TCRdb D gene call, TRBD1, has no DNA to confirm it. The CDR3 has 15 amino acids. The germline V gene has CDR1 SGHRS and CDR2 YFSETQ. This chain's CDR3 is CASSLDRGLTYEQYF. Full variable domain (outside the CDR3, taken from reference TRBV5-1 and TRBJ2-7): KAGVTQTPRYLIKTRGQQVTLSCSPISGHRSVSWYQQTPGQGLQFLFEYFSETQRNKGNFPGRFSGRQFSNSRSEMNVSTLELGDSALYLCASSLDRGLTYEQYFGPGTRLTVT.

CDR3 protein: CASSLGPQGELFF. The J gene is TRBJ2-2, the V gene TRBV7-6; lacking DNA, the TRBD2 call made by TCRdb goes unchecked. CDR3 length: 13 amino acids. Germline CDR1 and CDR2: SGHVS and FNYEAQ.

The V call is TRBV5-6, the J call TRBJ2-4; as DNA is missing, the TRBD2 call by TCRdb cannot be tested. Per the germline V gene, CDR1 is SGHDT and CDR2 is YYEEEE. This CDR3 spans 13 amino acids. CDR3 amino acids: CASSSGTSNIQYF.

The chain is built from TRBV5-4 and TRBJ2-7. CDR3 length equals 13 residues. The V gene's germline CDR1 is SGHNT and CDR2 YYREEE (reference sequence). CDR3 sequence reads: CASSWGVEYEQYF. The full variable domain, in which reference TRBV5-4 and TRBJ2-7 provide the parts outside the CDR3, is ETGVTQSPTHLIKTRGQQVTLRCSSQSGHNTVSWYQQALGQGPQFIFQYYREEENGRGNFPPRFSGLQFPNYSSELNVNALELDDSALYLCASSWGVEYEQYFGPGTRLTVT.

The V call is TRBV13, the J call TRBJ2-2; the TCRdb D gene call, TRBD2, has no DNA to confirm it. This CDR3 is built from 19 residues. The germline CDR1 and CDR2 sequences are PRHDT and FYEKMQ (reference sequence). CDR3 amino acids: CASSFSPEARDTYTGELFF.

The chain has TRBV21-1 and TRBJ1-5; TCRdb picks TRBD1, but there is no DNA to check that call. TRBV21-1 is given as a pseudogene. There are 16 residues in the CDR3. The CDR3 spells CASSPLEGGENQPQHF.

V and J are TRBV7-9 and TRBJ2-2; TCRdb indicates TRBD1, and absent DNA this call remains unverified. The CDR3 loop spans 14 amino acids. Germline assignment: CDR1 SEHNR and CDR2 FQNEAQ (reference sequence). The CDR3 here is CASSRRQGTGELFF.

This chain joins TRBV6-6 and TRBJ1-1; there is no DNA to check the TCRdb D call of TRBD1. The CDR3 runs to 13 residues. The germline V gene encodes CDR1 MNHNY and CDR2 SVGAGI (reference sequence). The CDR3: CASTTGGATEAFF.

The V gene is TRBV7-9, the J gene TRBJ2-1; TCRdb gives TRBD2 as the D gene, but with no DNA this cannot be confirmed. Looked up from germline, CDR1 is SEHNR and CDR2 is FQNEAQ (reference sequence). This CDR3 region has 17 residues. CDR3 loop: CASSLTGAGGPYNEQFF.

This chain links TRBV4-2 with TRBJ2-7; the D gene TCRdb calls, TRBD1, cannot be checked with no DNA. The CDR3 runs to 15 residues. CDR1 is LGHNA, CDR2 YNFKEQ, per germline. The CDR3 here is CASSQAGDSTYEQYF.

This chain joins TRBV3-1 and TRBJ2-1; the D call from TCRdb, TRBD2, cannot be confirmed without DNA. Germline V gene data show CDR1 as LGHDT and CDR2 as YNNKEL (reference sequence). This CDR3 contains 19 residues. The CDR3 loop is CASSPRFPLTSGISNEQFF.

The gene calls are TRBV4-1 and TRBJ2-7; the TCRdb call, TRBD2, lacks DNA for checking. The CDR3 consists of 18 residues. The germline CDR1 and CDR2 sequences are MGHRA and YSYEKL. CDR3 loop: CASSQQALIRSISYEQYF.

The V and J genes are TRBV28 and TRBJ2-3; TCRdb returns TRBD1, unconfirmable since there is no DNA. This CDR3 contains 14 residues. In germline, CDR1 is MDHEN, CDR2 SYDVKM. The CDR3 sequence is CASSFGGITDTQYF.

The rearrangement joins TRBV4-3 to TRBJ2-2; TCRdb calls TRBD1, which cannot be checked without DNA. The CDR3 extends over 15 amino acids. Germline-derived CDR1 and CDR2 are LGHNA and YSLEER. The chain's CDR3 is CASSQDRGVPGELFF.

The V call is TRBV11-2, the J call TRBJ2-5; TCRdb names TRBD2, which stays unverified in the absence of DNA. CDR3 size: 14 residues. In germline, CDR1 is SGHAT, CDR2 FQNNGV. Here the CDR3 reads CASSSAGSQETQYF.

The chain joins TRBV15 to TRBJ2-1; TCRdb indicates TRBD2, and absent DNA this call remains unverified. The CDR3 is 21 residues long. CDR1 is LNHNV, CDR2 YYDKDF, per germline (reference sequence). This CDR3 is CATSRAPGLAGDWASGNEQFF.

The chain recombines TRBV7-9 with TRBJ2-2; TCRdb indicates TRBD1, and absent DNA this call remains unverified. Germline CDR1 reads SEHNR; CDR2 reads FQNEAQ (reference sequence). This CDR3 is built from 14 residues. CDR3 region: CASTDRGNTGELFF.

The chain recombines TRBV27 with TRBJ2-7; TCRdb names TRBD1, which stays unverified in the absence of DNA. CDR1 MNHEY and CDR2 SMNVEV come from the germline V gene (reference sequence). The CDR3 loop spans 13 amino acids. The CDR3 is CASRSRLGTPEYF.